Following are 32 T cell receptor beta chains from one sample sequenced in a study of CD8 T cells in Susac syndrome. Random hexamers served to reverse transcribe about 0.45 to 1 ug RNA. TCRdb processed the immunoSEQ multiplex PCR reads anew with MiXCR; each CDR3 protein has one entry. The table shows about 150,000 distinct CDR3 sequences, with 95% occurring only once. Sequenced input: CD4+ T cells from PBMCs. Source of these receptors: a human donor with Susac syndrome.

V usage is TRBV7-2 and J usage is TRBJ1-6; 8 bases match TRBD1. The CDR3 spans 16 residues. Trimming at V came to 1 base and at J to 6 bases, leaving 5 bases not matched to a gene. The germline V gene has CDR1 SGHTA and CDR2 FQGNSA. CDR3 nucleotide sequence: TGTGCCAGCAGCTTAGTGACGGGACAGGCTAATTCACCCCTCCACTTT. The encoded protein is CASSLVTGQANSPLHF.

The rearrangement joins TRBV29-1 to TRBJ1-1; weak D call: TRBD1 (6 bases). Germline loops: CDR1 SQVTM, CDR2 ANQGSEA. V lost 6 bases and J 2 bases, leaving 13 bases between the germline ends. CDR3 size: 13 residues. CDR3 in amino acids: CSVQGRGNTEAFF. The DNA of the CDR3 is TGCAGCGTACAGGGACGGGGCAACACTGAAGCTTTCTTT. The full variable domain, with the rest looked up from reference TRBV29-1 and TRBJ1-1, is SAVISQKPSRDICQRGTSLTIQCQVDSQVTMMFWYRQQPGQSLTLIATANQGSEATYESGFVIDKFPISRPNLTFSTLTVSNMSPEDSSIYLCSVQGRGNTEAFFGQGTRLTVV.

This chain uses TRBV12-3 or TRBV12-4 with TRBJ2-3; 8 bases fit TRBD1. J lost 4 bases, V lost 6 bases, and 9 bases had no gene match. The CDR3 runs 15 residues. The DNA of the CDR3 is TGTGCCAGCAGACCCTCCGGGACAGGTCCAGATACGCAGTATTTT. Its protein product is CASRPSGTGPDTQYF.

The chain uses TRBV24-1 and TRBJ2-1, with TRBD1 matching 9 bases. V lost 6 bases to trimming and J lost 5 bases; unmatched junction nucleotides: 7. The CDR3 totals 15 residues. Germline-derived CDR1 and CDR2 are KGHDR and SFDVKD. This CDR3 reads CATSKSGQGHNEQFF. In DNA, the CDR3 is TGTGCCACCAGTAAGTCGGGACAGGGTCACAATGAGCAGTTCTTC.

CDR3 sequence reads: CASSGGTEFF. The CDR3 DNA follows: TGTGCCAGCAGTGGTGGGACAGAATTTTTT. The rearrangement uses TRBV28 and TRBJ1-4, with 7 bases identical to TRBD1. The CDR3 contains 10 residues. J lost 17 bases, V lost 5 bases, and 5 bases had no gene match. The germline gives CDR1 MDHEN, CDR2 SYDVKM.

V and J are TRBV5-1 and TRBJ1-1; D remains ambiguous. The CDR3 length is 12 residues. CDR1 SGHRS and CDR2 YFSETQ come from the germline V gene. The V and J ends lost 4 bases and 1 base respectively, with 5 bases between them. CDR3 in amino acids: CASSDPNTEAFF. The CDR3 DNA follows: TGCGCCAGCAGCGACCCGAACACTGAAGCTTTCTTT.

The CDR3 sequence: CATPAGGELFF. CDR3 nucleotides: TGTGCCACTCCGGCTGGCGGGGAGCTGTTTTTT. The chain uses TRBV12-3 or TRBV12-4 and TRBJ2-2; D is ambiguous. Trimming took off 10 bases at V and 7 bases at J, with 10 bases between the two ends. The CDR3 consists of 11 residues.

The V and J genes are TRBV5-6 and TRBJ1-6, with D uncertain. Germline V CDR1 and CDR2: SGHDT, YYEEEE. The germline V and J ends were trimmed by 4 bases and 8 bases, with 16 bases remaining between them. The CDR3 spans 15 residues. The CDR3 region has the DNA TGTGCCAGCAGCCCGAGGGCGCCTGGGGATTCACCCCTCCACTTT. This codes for CASSPRAPGDSPLHF.

The CDR3 spells CASSWEETQYF. CDR3 bases: TGTGCCAGTAGTTGGGAAGAGACCCAGTACTTC. V and J are TRBV19 and TRBJ2-5; D is unresolved. CDR1 is LNHDA, CDR2 SQIVND, per germline (reference sequence). Trimming removed 5 bases from V and 3 bases from J, with 4 bases in between. The CDR3 totals 11 residues.

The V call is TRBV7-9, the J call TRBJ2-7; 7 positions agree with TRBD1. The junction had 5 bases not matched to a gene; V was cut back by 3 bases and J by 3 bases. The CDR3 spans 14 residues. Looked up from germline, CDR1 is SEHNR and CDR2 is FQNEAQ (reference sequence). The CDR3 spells CASSFGQANYEQYF. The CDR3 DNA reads TGTGCCAGCAGCTTTGGACAGGCGAACTACGAGCAGTACTTC.

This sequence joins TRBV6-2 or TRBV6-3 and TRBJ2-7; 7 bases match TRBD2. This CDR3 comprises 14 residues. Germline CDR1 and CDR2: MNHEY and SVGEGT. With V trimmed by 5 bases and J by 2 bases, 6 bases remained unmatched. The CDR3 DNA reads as TGTGCCAGCAGTCCTTCCGGGACTACCTACGAGCAGTACTTC. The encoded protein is CASSPSGTTYEQYF.

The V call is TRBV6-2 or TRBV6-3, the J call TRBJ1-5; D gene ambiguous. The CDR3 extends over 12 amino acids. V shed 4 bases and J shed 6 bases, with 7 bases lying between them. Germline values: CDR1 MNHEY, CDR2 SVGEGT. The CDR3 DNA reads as TGTGCCAGCAGTTCGTGGATTCAGCCCCAGCATTTT. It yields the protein CASSSWIQPQHF.

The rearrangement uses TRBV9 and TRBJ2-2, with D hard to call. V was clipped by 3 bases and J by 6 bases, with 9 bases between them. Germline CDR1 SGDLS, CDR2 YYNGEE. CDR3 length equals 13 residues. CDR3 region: CASSARVSGELFF. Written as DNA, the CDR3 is TGTGCCAGCAGCGCTCGGGTATCCGGGGAGCTGTTTTTT. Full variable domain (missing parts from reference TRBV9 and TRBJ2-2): DSGVTQTPKHLITATGQRVTLRCSPRSGDLSVYWYQQSLDQGLQFLIQYYNGEERAKGNILERFSAQQFPDLHSELNLSSLELGDSALYFCASSARVSGELFFGEGSRLTVL.

CDR3 nucleotides: TGTGCCAGCAGTTTTATACAGGGGGCGGGAGAGCAGTACTTC. It specifies CASSFIQGAGEQYF. V and J are TRBV27 and TRBJ2-7; 9 bases agree with TRBD1. The CDR3 is 14 amino acids. The germline CDR1 and CDR2 sequences are MNHEY and SMNVEV (reference sequence). V was pared by 3 bases and J by 7 bases, with 7 bases of the junction left unmatched.

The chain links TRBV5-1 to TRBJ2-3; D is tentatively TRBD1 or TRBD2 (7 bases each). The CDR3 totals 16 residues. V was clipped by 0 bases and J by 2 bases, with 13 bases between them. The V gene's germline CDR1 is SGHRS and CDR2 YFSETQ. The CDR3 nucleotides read TGCGCCAGCAGCTTGGCCAGGGGGGGCCCCACAGATACGCAGTATTTT. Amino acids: CASSLARGGPTDTQYF.

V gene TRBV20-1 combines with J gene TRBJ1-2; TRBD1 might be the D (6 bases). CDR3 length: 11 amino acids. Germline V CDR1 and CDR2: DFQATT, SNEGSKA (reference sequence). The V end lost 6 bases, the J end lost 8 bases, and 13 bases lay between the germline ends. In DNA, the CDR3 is TGCAGTGCCTTGTCAGGGGTCGGCTACACCTTC. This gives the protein CSALSGVGYTF.

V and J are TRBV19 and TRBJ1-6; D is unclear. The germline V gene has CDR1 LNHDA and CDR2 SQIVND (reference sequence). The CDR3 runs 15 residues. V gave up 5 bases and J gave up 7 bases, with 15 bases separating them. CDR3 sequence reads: CASSPSPGINSPLHF. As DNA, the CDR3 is TGTGCCAGTAGTCCCTCCCCTGGGATCAATTCACCCCTCCACTTT.

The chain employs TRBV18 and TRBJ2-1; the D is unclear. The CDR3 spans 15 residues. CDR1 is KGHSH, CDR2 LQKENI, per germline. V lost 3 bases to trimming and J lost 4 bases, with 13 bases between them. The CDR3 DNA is TGTGCCAGCTCACCTCCGGGCCGCAAATACAATGAGCAGTTCTTC. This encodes CASSPPGRKYNEQFF.

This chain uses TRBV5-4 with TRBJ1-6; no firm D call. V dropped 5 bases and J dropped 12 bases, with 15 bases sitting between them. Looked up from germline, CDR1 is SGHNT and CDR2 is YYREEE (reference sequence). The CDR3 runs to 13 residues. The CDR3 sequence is CASRNGRDGPLHF. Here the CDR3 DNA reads TGTGCCAGCAGGAATGGCCGAGACGGACCCCTCCACTTT. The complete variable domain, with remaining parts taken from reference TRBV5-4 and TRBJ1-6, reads ETGVTQSPTHLIKTRGQQVTLRCSSQSGHNTVSWYQQALGQGPQFIFQYYREEENGRGNFPPRFSGLQFPNYSSELNVNALELDDSALYLCASRNGRDGPLHFGNGTRLTVT.

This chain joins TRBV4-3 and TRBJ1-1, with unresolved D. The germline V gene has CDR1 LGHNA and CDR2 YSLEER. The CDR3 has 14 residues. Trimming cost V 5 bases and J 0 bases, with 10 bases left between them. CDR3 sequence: CASSTKLVNTEAFF. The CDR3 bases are TGCGCCAGCAGCACCAAGTTAGTGAACACTGAAGCTTTCTTT.

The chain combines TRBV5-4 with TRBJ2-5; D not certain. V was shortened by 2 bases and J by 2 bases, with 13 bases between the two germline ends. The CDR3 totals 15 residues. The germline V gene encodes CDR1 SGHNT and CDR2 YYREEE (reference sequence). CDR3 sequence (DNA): TGTGCCAGCAGCTTCACCACAAGGTTGCAAGAGACCCAGTACTTC. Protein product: CASSFTTRLQETQYF.

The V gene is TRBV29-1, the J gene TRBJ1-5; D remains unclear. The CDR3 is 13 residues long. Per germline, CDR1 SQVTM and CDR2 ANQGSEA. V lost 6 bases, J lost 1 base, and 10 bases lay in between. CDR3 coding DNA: TGCAGCGTATCAGGAGGCAGCAATCAGCCCCAGCATTTT. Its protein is CSVSGGSNQPQHF.

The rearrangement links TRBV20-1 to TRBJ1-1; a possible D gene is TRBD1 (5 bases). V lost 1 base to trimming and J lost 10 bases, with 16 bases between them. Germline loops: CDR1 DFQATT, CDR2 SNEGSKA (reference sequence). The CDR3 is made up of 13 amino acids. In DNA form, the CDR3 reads TGCAGTGCTAGAGGGGACCTGGGGTTGGGAGCTTTCTTT. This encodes CSARGDLGLGAFF.

The CDR3 nucleotides read TGTGCCAGCAGCCAACCCGGGACAACCTATTCACCCCTCCACTTT. This gives the protein CASSQPGTTYSPLHF. The V call is TRBV4-2, the J call TRBJ1-6; possible D gene TRBD1, 6 bases. Germline CDR1 and CDR2: LGHNA and YNFKEQ. The length of the CDR3 is 15 residues. Trimming removed 2 bases from V and 8 bases from J, with 13 bases in between.

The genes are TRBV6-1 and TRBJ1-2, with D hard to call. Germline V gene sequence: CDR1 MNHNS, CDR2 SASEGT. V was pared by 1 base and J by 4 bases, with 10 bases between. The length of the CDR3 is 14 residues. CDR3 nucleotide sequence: TGTGCCAGCAGTGAAGGATGGTCGGGCTATGGCTACACCTTC. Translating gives CASSEGWSGYGYTF.

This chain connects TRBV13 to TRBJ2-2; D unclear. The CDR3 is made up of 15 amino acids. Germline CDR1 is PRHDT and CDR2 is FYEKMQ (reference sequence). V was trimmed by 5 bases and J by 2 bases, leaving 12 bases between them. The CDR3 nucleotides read TGTGCCAGCAGCCCTTCATCGACTAACACCGGGGAGCTGTTTTTT. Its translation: CASSPSSTNTGELFF.

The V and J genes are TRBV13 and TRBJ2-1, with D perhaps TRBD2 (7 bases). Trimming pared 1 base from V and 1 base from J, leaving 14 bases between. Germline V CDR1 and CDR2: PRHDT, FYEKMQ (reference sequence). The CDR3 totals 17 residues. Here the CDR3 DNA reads TGTGCCAGCAGCTTAGCATTGGCGGGGGCGTCCTACAATGAGCAGTTCTTC. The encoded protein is CASSLALAGASYNEQFF.

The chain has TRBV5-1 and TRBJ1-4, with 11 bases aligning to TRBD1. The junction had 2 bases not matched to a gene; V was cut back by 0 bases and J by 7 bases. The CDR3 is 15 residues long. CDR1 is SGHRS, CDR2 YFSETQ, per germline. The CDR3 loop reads CASSLGTGGVEKLFF. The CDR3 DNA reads TGCGCCAGCAGCTTGGGGACAGGGGGCGTTGAAAAACTGTTTTTT.

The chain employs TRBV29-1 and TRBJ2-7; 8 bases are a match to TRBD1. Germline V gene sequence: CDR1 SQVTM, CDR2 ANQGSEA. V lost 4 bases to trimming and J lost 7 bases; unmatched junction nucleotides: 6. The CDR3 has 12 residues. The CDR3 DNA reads TGCAGCGTTGGCCAGGGGGCAGGGGAGCAGTACTTC. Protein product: CSVGQGAGEQYF.

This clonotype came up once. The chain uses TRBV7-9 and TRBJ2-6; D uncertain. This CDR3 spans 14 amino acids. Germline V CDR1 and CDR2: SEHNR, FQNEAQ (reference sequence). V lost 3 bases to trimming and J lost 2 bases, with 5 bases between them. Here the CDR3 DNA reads TGTGCCAGCAGCTTTGGGGCTGGGGCCAACGTCCTGACTTTC. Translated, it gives CASSFGAGANVLTF.

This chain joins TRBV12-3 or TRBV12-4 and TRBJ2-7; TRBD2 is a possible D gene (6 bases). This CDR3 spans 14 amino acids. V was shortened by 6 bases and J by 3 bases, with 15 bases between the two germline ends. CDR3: CASSRDLRDYEQYF. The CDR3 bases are TGTGCCAGCAGCCGGGACTTAAGGGACTACGAGCAGTACTTC.

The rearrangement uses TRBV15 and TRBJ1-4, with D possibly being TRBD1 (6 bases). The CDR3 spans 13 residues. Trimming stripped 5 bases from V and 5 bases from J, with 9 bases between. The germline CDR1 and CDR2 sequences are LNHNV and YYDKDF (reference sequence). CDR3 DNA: TGTGCCACCAGCGGGGGCCAAAATGAAAAACTGTTTTTT. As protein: CATSGGQNEKLFF.